This TCR beta chain was sequenced during a study of blood T cell repertoires in COVID-19. Study overall: The samples span acute and convalescent COVID-19 from the United States, Italy and Spain. From T cells, B-cell-depleted T cells, or PBMCs came the material, which was cDNA or gDNA.

The CDR3 is made up of 13 amino acids. With 7 bases removed from V and 2 bases from J, the gap between germline ends came to 11 bases. Authors' processing steps: Amplifying reference gene primers gave estimates of nucleated cell counts. Using immunoSEQ multiplex PCR, the repertoire was profiled, and TCRdb retains in-frame clones only, with some absent. V and J calls and clone size are those listed in that table; D and trimming were worked out from the DNA. Among some 200,000 clones, about 80% were seen once, and the ten largest hold approximately 6.9%. This clone was counted once. V is TRBV12-3 or TRBV12-4 and J is TRBJ1-2; D call uncertain. Source material: peripheral blood. The receptor was isolated from a human donor with acute or convalescent COVID-19. The donor label of this sample is uncertain. The CDR3 sequence is CASTPGPNYGYTF. The CDR3 region has the DNA TGTGCCAGCACCCCAGGCCCCAACTATGGCTACACCTTC.